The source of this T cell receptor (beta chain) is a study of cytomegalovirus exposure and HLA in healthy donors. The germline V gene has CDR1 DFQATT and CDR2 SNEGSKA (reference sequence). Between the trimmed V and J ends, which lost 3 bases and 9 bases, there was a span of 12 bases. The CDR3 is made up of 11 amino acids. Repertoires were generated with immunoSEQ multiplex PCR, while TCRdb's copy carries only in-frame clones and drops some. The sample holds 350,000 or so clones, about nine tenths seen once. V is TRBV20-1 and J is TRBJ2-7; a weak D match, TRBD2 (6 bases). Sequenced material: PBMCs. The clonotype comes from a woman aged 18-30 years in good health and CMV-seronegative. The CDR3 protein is CSARGPGGQYF. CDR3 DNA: TGCAGTGCTAGGGGGCCCGGGGGGCAGTACTTC.